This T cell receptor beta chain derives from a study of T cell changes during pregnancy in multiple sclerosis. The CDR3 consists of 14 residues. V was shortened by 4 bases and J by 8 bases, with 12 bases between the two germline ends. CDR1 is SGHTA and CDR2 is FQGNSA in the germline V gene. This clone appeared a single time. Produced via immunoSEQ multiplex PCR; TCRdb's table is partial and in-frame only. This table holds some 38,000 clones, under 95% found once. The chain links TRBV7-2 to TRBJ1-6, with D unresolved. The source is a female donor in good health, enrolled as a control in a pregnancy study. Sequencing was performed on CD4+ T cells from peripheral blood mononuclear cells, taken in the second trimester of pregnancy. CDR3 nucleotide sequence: TGTGCCAGCAGCTCATACACAGCCTATTCACCCCTCCACTTT. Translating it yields CASSSYTAYSPLHF. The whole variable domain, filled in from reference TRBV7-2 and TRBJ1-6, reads GAGVSQSPSNKVTEKGKDVELRCDPISGHTALYWYRQSLGQGLEFLIYFQGNSAPDKSGLPSDRFSAERTGGSVSTLTIQRTQQEDSAVYLCASSSYTAYSPLHFGNGTRLTVT.